This T cell receptor beta chain is drawn from a study of blood T cells in healthy people across ages. General study points: Per million T cells, TCR beta diversity dropped about linearly as age rose. A greater number of naive CD4+ cells and higher diversity distinguished long-lived donors from aged donors.

Then a second PCR, running roughly 7 to 12 cycles, was carried out with a sample-barcoded 5' primer and a J-beta primer mix. TCRdb reprocessed the 5' RACE reads with MiXCR, giving one entry per CDR3 protein. The sample lists approximately 800,000 distinct CDR3 sequences, 20% to 25% seen once, with roughly 3.8% in the top ten. As regards this clonotype: Its antigen is still unknown. The junction differs from germline at one of its ends, possibly a read error.

CDR1 is DFQATT, CDR2 SNEGSKA, per germline (reference sequence). This CDR3 has 16 amino acids. The same sample was also studied in work on T cells of mothers and their children. According to that study: Whether related or unrelated, pairs show similar shaping of TCR recombination output by thymic selection.

The V call is TRBV20-1, the J call TRBJ2-7; 8 bases match TRBD2. This sequence originates from a boy under 18 in good health. Specimen: blood. CDR3 region: CSARPAISGKGYEQYF. The CDR3 DNA reads TGCAGTGCTCGGCCGGCGATTAGCGGGAAAGGCTACGAGCAGTACTTT.